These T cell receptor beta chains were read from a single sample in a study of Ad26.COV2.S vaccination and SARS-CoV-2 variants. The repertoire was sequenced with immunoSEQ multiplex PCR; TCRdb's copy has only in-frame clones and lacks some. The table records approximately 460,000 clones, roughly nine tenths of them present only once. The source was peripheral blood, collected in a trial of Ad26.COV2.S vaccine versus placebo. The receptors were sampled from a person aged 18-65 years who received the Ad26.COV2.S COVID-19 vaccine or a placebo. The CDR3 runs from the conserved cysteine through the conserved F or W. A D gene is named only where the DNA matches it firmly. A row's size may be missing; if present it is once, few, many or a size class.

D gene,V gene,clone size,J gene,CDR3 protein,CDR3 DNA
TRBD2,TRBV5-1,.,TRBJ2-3,CASSLGTSRRTDTQYF,TGCGCCAGCAGCCTAGGGACTAGCAGACGCACAGATACGCAGTATTTT
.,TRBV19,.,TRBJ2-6,CASRVGGANVLTF,TGTGCCAGCAGGGTGGGTGGGGCCAACGTCCTGACTTTC
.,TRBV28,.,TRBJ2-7,CASRRALPPYEQYF,TGTGCCAGCCGACGGGCCCTCCCTCCCTACGAGCAGTACTTC
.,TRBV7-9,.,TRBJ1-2,CASSLGRVYGYTF,TGTGCCAGCAGCTTAGGCAGGGTTTATGGCTACACCTTC
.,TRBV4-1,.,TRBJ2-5,CASSPGGPGGETQYF,TGCGCCAGCAGCCCCGGGGGCCCGGGAGGAGAGACCCAGTACTTC
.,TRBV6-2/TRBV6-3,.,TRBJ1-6,CASSYQGHSPLHF,TGTGCCAGCAGTTACCAGGGTCACTCACCCCTCCACTTT
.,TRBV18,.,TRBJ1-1,CASSLNDGANTEAFF,TGTGCCAGCTCACTAAACGACGGGGCGAACACTGAAGCTTTCTTT
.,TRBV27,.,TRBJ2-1,CASSRTGTGVRYNEQFF,TGTGCCAGCAGTCGAACGGGAACGGGAGTACGGTACAATGAGCAGTTCTTC
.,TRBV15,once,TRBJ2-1,CATSWGSSGHNEQFF,TGTGCCACCAGTTGGGGCTCCTCAGGACACAATGAGCAGTTCTTC
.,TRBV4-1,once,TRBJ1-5,CASSQGQGPREPQHF,TGCGCCAGCAGCCAAGGTCAGGGCCCCAGGGAGCCCCAGCATTTT
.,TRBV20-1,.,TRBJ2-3,CSASSPRTDTQYF,TGCAGTGCTAGTTCTCCCCGCACAGATACGCAGTATTTT
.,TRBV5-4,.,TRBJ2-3,CASSSPGLYTDTQYF,TGTGCCAGCAGCTCTCCGGGACTGTACACAGATACGCAGTATTTT
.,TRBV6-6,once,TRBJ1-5,CASSRQRNPQAHQPQHF,TGTGCCAGCAGTCGGCAGAGAAATCCTCAGGCCCATCAGCCCCAGCATTTT
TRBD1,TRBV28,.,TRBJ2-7,CASSYPGQGYEQYF,TGTGCCAGCAGTTATCCGGGACAGGGCTACGAGCAGTACTTC
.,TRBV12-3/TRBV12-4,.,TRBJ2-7,CASSFGGSYEQYF,TGTGCCAGCAGTTTTGGCGGATCCTACGAGCAGTACTTC
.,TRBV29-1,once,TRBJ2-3,CSVELATDTQYF,TGCAGCGTGGAGCTAGCTACAGATACGCAGTATTTT
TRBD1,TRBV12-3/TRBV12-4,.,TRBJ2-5,CASSRDSKETQYF,TGTGCCAGCAGCCGGGACAGCAAAGAGACCCAGTACTTC
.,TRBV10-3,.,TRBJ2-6,CATRVDGANVLTF,TGTGCCACTCGGGTGGATGGGGCCAACGTCCTGACTTTC
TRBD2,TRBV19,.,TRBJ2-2,CASSRGTSGTGELFF,TGTGCCAGTAGTAGGGGGACTAGCGGCACCGGGGAGCTGTTTTTT
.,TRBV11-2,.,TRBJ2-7,CASSLGVGRVGLGRYEQYF,TGTGCCAGCAGCTTAGGGGTGGGCAGGGTAGGCTTGGGGAGGTACGAGCAGTACTTC
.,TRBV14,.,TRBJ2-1,CASSQDEARDLGDEQFF,TGTGCCAGCAGCCAAGACGAGGCGAGGGACTTGGGGGATGAGCAGTTCTTC
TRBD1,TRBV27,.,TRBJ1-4,CASSFIPPDRGLNEKLFF,TGTGCCAGCAGTTTTATCCCCCCCGACAGGGGGCTTAATGAAAAACTGTTTTTT
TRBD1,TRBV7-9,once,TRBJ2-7,CASSPGQGQSYEQYF,TGTGCCAGCAGCCCCGGACAGGGCCAGTCCTACGAGCAGTACTTC
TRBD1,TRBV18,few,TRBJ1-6,CASSRTGDTYNSPLHF,TGTGCCAGCTCCCGCACAGGGGACACCTATAATTCACCCCTCCACTTT
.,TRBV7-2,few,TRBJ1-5,CASSLTAIPNQPQHF,TGTGCCAGCAGCCTAACAGCTATTCCCAATCAGCCCCAGCATTTT
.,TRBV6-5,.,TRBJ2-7,CASSYIGDEQYF,TGTGCCAGCAGTTACATAGGGGACGAGCAGTACTTC
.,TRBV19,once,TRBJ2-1,CASSIGPGRHEQFF,TGTGCCAGTAGTATAGGCCCCGGTCGCCATGAGCAGTTCTTC
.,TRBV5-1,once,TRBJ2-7,CASSFTPASIYEQYF,TGCGCCAGCAGCTTTACTCCGGCATCCATCTACGAGCAGTACTTC
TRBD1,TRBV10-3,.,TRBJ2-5,CAISESKTTGVGETQYF,TGTGCCATCAGTGAGTCGAAAACTACAGGGGTGGGAGAGACCCAGTACTTC
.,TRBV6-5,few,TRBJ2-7,CASSYVGGASYEQYF,TGTGCCAGCAGTTACGTGGGTGGGGCCTCCTACGAGCAGTACTTC
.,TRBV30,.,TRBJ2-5,CAWSVKTQYF,TGTGCCTGGAGTGTCAAGACCCAGTACTTC
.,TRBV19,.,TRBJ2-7,CASSIALGRSYEQYF,TGTGCCAGTAGTATAGCGCTTGGTAGGTCGTACGAGCAGTACTTC
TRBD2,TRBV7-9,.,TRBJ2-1,CASSLGLAGHNEQFF,TGTGCCAGCAGCCTGGGACTAGCGGGGCACAATGAGCAGTTCTTC
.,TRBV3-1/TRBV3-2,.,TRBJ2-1,CASSQGQPGGYNEQFF,TGTGCCAGCAGCCAAGGCCAGCCGGGCGGCTACAATGAGCAGTTCTTC
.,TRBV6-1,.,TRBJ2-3,CASSSHIAPRQYF,TGTGCCAGCAGTTCCCACATTGCGCCCAGGCAGTATTTT
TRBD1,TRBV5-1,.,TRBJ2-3,CASSLPPGGTDTQYF,TGCGCCAGCAGCTTGCCCCCAGGGGGAACAGATACGCAGTATTTT
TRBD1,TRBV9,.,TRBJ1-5,CASSVGVGQGLDQPQHF,TGTGCCAGCAGCGTAGGTGTGGGACAGGGGTTGGATCAGCCCCAGCATTTT
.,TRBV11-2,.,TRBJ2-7,CASSDLRGLGNSYEQYF,TGTGCCAGCAGCGACTTAAGAGGGCTAGGGAATAGTTACGAGCAGTACTTC
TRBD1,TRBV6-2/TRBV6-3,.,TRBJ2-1,CASSPLTGTGHNEQFF,TGTGCCAGCAGTCCCCTTACCGGGACAGGGCACAATGAGCAGTTCTTC
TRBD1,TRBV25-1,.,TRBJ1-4,CASRGQGTGSELFF,TGTGCCAGCAGAGGACAGGGTACTGGGTCAGAACTGTTTTTT
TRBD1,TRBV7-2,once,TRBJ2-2,CASSLVATGNGELFF,TGTGCCAGCAGCTTAGTCGCGACAGGGAACGGGGAGCTGTTTTTT
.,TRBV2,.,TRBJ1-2,CASSDVPTSNYGYTF,TGTGCCAGCAGTGACGTTCCGACCTCAAACTATGGCTACACCTTC
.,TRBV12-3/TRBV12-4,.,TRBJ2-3,CASAPHHTQYF,TGTGCCAGCGCCCCCCATCATACGCAGTATTTT
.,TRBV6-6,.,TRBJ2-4,CASRSTAQKNIQYF,TGTGCCAGCAGGTCGACAGCCCAGAAAAACATTCAGTACTTC
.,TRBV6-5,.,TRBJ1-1,CASSYIGGGWATEAFF,TGTGCCAGCAGTTACATCGGCGGCGGGTGGGCGACTGAAGCTTTCTTT
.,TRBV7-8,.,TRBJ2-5,CASSLRTKRQETQYF,TGTGCCAGCAGCTTACGGACTAAGCGGCAAGAGACCCAGTACTTC
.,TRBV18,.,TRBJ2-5,CASSPFTRDKYQETQYF,TGTGCCAGCTCACCATTCACTCGGGACAAGTACCAAGAGACCCAGTACTTC
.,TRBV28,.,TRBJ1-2,CATRVYGYTF,TGTGCCACCCGGGTCTATGGCTACACCTTC
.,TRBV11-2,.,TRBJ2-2,CASSLGTTGELFF,TGTGCCAGCAGCTTAGGGACCACCGGGGAGCTGTTTTTT
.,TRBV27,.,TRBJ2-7,CASSPTGSAYEQYF,TGTGCCAGCAGTCCGACAGGTTCGGCCTACGAGCAGTACTTC
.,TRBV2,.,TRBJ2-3,CASNPLTDTQYF,TGTGCCAGCAACCCCCTCACAGATACGCAGTATTTT
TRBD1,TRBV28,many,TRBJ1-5,CASSFSGTGGRGQPQHF,TGTGCCAGCAGTTTTTCGGGGACAGGGGGCAGGGGTCAGCCCCAGCATTTT
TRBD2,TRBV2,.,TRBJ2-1,CASRPTSGSIYEQFF,TGTGCCAGCAGACCCACTAGCGGTAGTATCTATGAGCAGTTCTTC